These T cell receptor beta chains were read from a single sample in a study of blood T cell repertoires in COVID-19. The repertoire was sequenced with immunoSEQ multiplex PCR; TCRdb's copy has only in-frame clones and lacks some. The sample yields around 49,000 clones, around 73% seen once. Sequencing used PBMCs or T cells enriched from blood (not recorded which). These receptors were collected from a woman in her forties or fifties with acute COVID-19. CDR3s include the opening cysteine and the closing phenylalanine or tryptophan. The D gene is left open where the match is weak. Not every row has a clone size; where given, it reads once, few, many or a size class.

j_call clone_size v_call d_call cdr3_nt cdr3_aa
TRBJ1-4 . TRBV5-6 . TGTGCCAGCAGCTTGGTGAGAACTGCAACTAATGAAAAACTGTTTTTT CASSLVRTATNEKLFF
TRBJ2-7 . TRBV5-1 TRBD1 TGCGCCAGCAGCTCTTCCCCCGGGACAGGTATCAACTACGAGCAGTACTTC CASSSSPGTGINYEQYF
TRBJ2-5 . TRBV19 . TGTGCCAGTAGTATAGGCCAGGGTTACGAGACCCAGTACTTC CASSIGQGYETQYF
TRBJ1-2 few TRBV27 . TGTGCCAGCAGTCCCCGGACAGAATCTTATGGCTACACCTTC CASSPRTESYGYTF
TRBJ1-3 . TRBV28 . TGTGCCAGCACCGAGATCTCTGGAAACACCATATATTTT CASTEISGNTIYF
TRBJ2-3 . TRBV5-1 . TGCGCCAGCAGCTTGGAAGTAGTTCCTGATACGCAGTATTTT CASSLEVVPDTQYF
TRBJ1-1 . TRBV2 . TGTGCCAGCAGTGATCGCAGGGCCAGAGGAACTGAAGCTTTCTTT CASSDRRARGTEAFF
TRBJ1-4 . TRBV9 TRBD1 TGTGCCAGCAGCGTAACTACAGGGGGCGCCCCTGCAACTAATGAAAAACTGTTTTTT CASSVTTGGAPATNEKLFF
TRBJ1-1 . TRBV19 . TGTGCCAGTAGATGGACAACGAACACTGAAGCTTTCTTT CASRWTTNTEAFF
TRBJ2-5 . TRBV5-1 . TGCGCCAGCAGCGGCGGTTTTGAGCAGCAATTGGTACGGGGGGCCCGGGAACCGGAGACCCAGTACTTC CASSGGFEQQLVRGAREPETQYF
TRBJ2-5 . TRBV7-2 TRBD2 TGTGCCAGCAGCCCCCGGACTAGTTTGGTCCAGTACTTC CASSPRTSLVQYF
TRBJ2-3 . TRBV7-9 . TGTGCCAGCAGCACAGTTCTGGGCCACACAGATACGCAGTATTTT CASSTVLGHTDTQYF
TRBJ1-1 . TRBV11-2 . TGTGCCAGCAGCTTAGATCCGGGGGGCGGCACTGAAGCTTTCTTT CASSLDPGGGTEAFF
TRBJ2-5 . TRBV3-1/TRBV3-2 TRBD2 TGTGCCAGCAGCCAAGGTAGCGGGGAGTCGAAGACCCAGTACTTC CASSQGSGESKTQYF
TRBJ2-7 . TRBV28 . TGTGCCAGCAGCCTCGGCGGCTCGGCCTACGAGCAGTACTTC CASSLGGSAYEQYF
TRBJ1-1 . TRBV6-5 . TGTGCCAGCACCGGAAGGGGAAACACTGAAGCTTTCTTT CASTGRGNTEAFF
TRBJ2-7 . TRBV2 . TGTGCCAGCAGTCCCAGCGGAGGGGGGGCCTACGAGCAGTACTTC CASSPSGGGAYEQYF
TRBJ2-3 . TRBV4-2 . TGTGCCAGCAGCCGGGCCAGCTCCAGCACAGATACGCAGTATTTT CASSRASSSTDTQYF
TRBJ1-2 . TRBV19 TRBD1 TGTGCCAGTAGTTTGGACAGGGGTTCCTATGGCTACACCTTC CASSLDRGSYGYTF
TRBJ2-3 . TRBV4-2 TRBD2 TGTGCCAGCAGAGGACTAGCGGCGACAGATACGCAGTATTTT CASRGLAATDTQYF
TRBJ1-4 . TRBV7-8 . TGTGCCAGCAGCCGTCTAGGTGAAAAACTGTTTTTT CASSRLGEKLFF
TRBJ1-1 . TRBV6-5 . TGTGCCAGCAGAAGCCCGAACACTGAAGCTTTCTTT CASRSPNTEAFF
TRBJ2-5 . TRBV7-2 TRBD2 TGTGCCAGCAGCTTAGCTAGCGGGGCGTCGCAAGAGACCCAGTACTTC CASSLASGASQETQYF
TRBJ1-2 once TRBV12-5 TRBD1 TGTGCTAGTGGTTCGGGACAGGGGTTTGGCTACACCTTC CASGSGQGFGYTF
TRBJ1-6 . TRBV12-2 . TGTGCAAGTCGCTTGGCCAAGGGACAGGGGGATTCACCCCTCCACTTT CASRLAKGQGDSPLHF
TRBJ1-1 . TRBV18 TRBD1 TGTGCCAGCTCACCAAACAGGGGGCGAGAAGCTTTCTTT CASSPNRGREAFF
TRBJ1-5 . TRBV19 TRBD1 TGTGCCAGTAGTCGCCCCAGGGGGGGACAGGGGTCCCAGCATTTT CASSRPRGGQGSQHF
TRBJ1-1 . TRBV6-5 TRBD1 TGTGCCAGCAGTTCCTCAACAGGGGGAGCTTTCTTT CASSSSTGGAFF
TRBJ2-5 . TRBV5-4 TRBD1 TGTGCCAGCAGCTCCCGGGACAGGGGCCAAGAGACCCAGTACTTC CASSSRDRGQETQYF
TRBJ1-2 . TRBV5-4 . TGTGCCAGCAGCGGACGGACGGGGGGGCCCAACTATGGCTACACCTTC CASSGRTGGPNYGYTF
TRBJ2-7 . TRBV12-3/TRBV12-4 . TGTGCCAGCAGACCCCAACAGGTCGGCGAGCAGTACTTC CASRPQQVGEQYF
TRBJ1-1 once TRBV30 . TGTGCCTGGAGAGGCGCAGGTACTGAAGCTTTCTTT CAWRGAGTEAFF
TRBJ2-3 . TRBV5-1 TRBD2 TGCGCCAGCAGCTTGGAGGGACTAGCACGAAATACGCAGTATTTT CASSLEGLARNTQYF
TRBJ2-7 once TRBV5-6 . TGTGCCAGCAGCTTGGACAGGTCCTACGAGCAGTACTTC CASSLDRSYEQYF
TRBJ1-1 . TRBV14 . TGTGCCAGCAGGACAGGCATGAACACTGAAGCTTTCTTT CASRTGMNTEAFF
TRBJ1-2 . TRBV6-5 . TGTGCCAGCAGCCCAGGGGCGGGTGGCTACACCTTC CASSPGAGGYTF
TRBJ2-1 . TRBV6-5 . TGTGCCAGCAGTTACTATACTAGAGGGGAGCAGTTCTTC CASSYYTRGEQFF
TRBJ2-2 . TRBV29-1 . TGCAGCGTGGTTGGGGGCAGGGGCGGGGAGCTGTTTTTT CSVVGGRGGELFF
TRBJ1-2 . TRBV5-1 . TGCGCCAGCAGCTTGGCTGACAGCGGGAGGGGTGGCTACACCTTC CASSLADSGRGGYTF
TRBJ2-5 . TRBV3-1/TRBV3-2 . TGTGCCAGCAGACCTACAGGTTTCCAAGAGACCCAGTACTTC CASRPTGFQETQYF
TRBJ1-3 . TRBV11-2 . TGTGCCAGCAGCTTACTCCGTAGGGGGTTATCTGGAAACACCATATATTTT CASSLLRRGLSGNTIYF
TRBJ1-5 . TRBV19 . TGTGCCAGTACCGGAGCGCACGATCAGCCCCAGCATTTT CASTGAHDQPQHF
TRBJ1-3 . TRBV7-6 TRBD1 TGTGCCAGCAGCCTCGCCAGGGGGCGAGGAAACACCATATATTTT CASSLARGRGNTIYF
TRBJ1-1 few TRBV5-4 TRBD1 TGTGCCAGCAGCTCGATACACAGGGGGCGAGGGGACACTGAAGCTTTCTTT CASSSIHRGRGDTEAFF
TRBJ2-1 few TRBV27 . TGTGCCAGCATTAGACAGGTCTACAATGAGCAGTTCTTC CASIRQVYNEQFF
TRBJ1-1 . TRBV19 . TGTGCCAGTAGGCCACAGGGATGGGGCACTGAAGCTTTCTTT CASRPQGWGTEAFF
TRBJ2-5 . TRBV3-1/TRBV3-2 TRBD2 TGTGCCAGCAGCAGACTAGCGGAAGAGACCCAGTACTTC CASSRLAEETQYF
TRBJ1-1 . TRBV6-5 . TGTGCCAGCAGATGGACAGAGAACACTGAAGCTTTCTTT CASRWTENTEAFF
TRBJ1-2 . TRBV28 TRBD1 TGTGCCAGCGGAGACCATTGGACAGGCCGAGGCTACACCTTC CASGDHWTGRGYTF
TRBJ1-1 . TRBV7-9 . TGTGCCAGCACCCCGGACAGATCTCAAGCTTTCTTT CASTPDRSQAFF
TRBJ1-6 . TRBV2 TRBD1 TGTGCCAGCAGTGATCGGACAGGAGGTTCCTATAATTCACCCCTCCACTTT CASSDRTGGSYNSPLHF
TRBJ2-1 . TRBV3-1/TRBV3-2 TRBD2 TGTGCCAGCAGCCAAGAACTAGCGGGGGGGCGGCAGTTCTTC CASSQELAGGRQFF
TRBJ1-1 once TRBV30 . TGTGCCTGGAGTGTATACGGAGGCGGTGAAGCTTTCTTT CAWSVYGGGEAFF
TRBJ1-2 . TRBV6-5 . TGTGCCAGCACCCCCCTCAACAGGGATGGCTACACCTTC CASTPLNRDGYTF
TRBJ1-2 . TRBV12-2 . TGTGCAAGTCGCATCGAGCAGGGCCTTTACTATGGCTACACCTTC CASRIEQGLYYGYTF
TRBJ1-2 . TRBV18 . TGTGCCAGCTCACCCTCCGTTATACCAGGGGCCATTTCTAACTATGGCTACACCTTC CASSPSVIPGAISNYGYTF
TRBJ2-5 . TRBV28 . TGTGCCAGCAGTTCAATCGGGACTCCGGACCAAGAGACCCAGTACTTC CASSSIGTPDQETQYF
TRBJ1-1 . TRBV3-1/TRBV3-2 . TGTGCCAGCACGTTTGGACAGATGAACACTGAAGCTTTCTTT CASTFGQMNTEAFF
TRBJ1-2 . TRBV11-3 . TGTGCCAGCAGCTTATCGTCTGGGTCGTCCGGAGGCTATGGCTACACCTTC CASSLSSGSSGGYGYTF
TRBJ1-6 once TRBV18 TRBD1 TGTGCCACCTCCGGGACAGAGGATTCGCCCCTCCACTTT CATSGTEDSPLHF